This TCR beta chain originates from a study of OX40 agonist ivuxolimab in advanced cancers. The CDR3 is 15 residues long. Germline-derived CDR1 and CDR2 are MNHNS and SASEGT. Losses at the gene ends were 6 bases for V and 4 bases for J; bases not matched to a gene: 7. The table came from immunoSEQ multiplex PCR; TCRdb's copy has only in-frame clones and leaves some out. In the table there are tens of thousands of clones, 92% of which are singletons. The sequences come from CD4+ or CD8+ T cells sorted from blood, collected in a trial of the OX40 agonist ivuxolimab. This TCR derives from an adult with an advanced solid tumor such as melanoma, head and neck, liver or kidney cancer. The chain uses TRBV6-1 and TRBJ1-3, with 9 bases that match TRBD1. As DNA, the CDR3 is TGTGCCAGCAGCCGGGACAGGGCCGAAGGAAACACCATATATTTT. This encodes CASSRDRAEGNTIYF.